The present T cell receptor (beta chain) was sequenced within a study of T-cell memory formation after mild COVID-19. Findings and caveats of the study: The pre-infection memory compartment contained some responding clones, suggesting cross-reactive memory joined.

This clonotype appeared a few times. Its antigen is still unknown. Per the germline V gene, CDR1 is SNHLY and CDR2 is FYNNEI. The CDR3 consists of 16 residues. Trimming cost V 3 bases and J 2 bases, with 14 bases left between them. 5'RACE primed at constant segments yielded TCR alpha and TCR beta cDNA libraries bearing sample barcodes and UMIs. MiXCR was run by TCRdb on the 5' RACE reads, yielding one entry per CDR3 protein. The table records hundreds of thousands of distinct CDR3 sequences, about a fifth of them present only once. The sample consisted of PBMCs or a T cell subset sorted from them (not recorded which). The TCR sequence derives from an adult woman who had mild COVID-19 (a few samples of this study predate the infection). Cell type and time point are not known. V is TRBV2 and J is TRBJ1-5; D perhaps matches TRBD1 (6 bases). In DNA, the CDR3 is TGTGCCAGCAGTGATCGTGGGGCAGGGGGCAATCAGCCCCAGCATTTT. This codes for CASSDRGAGGNQPQHF.